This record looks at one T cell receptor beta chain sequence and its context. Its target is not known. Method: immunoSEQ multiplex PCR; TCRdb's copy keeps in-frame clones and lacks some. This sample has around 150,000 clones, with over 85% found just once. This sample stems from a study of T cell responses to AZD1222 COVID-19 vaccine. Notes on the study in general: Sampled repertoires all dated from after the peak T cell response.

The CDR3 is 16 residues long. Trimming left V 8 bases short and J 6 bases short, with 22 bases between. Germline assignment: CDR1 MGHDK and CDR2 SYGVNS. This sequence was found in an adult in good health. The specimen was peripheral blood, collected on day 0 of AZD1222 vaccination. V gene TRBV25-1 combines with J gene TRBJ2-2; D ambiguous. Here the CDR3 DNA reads TGTGCCAGCCGCTCCTCCTTAACGTCTAGGTCCGGGGAGCTGTTTTTT. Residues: CASRSSLTSRSGELFF.